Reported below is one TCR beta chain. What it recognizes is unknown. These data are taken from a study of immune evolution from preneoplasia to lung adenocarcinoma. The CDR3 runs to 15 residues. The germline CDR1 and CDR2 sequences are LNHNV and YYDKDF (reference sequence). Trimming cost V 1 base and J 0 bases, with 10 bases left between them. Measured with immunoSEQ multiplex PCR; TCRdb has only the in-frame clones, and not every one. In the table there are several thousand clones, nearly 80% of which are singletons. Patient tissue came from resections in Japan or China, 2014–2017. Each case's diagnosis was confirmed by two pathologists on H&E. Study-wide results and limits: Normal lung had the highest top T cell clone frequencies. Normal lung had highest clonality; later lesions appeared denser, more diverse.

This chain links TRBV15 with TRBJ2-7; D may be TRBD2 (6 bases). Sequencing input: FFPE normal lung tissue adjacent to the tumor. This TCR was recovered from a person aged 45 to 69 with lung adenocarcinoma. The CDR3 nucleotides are TGTGCCACCAGCAGAGGGGGGGACTTCTCCTACGAGCAGTACTTC. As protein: CATSRGGDFSYEQYF. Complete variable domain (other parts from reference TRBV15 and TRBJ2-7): DAMVIQNPRYQVTQFGKPVTLSCSQTLNHNVMYWYQQKSSQAPKLLFHYYDKDFNNEADTPDNFQSRRPNTSFCFLDIRSPGLGDTAMYLCATSRGGDFSYEQYFGPGTRLTVT.